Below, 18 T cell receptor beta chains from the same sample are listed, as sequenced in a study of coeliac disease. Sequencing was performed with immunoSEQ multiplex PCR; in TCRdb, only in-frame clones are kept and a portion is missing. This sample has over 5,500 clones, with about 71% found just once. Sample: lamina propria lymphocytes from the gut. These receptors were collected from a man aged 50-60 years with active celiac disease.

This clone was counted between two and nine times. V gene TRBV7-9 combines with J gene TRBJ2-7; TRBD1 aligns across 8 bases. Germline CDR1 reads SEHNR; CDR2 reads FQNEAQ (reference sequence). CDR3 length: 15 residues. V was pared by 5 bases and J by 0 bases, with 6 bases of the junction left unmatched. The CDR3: CASSHRTGSSYEQYF. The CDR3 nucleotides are TGTGCCAGCAGCCACAGGACAGGGAGCTCCTACGAGCAGTACTTC.

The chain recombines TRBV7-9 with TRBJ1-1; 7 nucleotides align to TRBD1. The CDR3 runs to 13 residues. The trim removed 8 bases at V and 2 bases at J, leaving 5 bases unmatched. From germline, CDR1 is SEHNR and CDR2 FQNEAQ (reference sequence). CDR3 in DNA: TGTGCCAGCGGGGACAGCCCTAACACTGAAGCTTTCTTT. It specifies CASGDSPNTEAFF.

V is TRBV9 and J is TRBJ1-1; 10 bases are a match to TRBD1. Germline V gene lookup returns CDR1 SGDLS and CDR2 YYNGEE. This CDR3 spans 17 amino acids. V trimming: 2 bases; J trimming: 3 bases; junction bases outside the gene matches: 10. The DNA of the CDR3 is TGTGCCAGCAGCGTCCACCCGACAGGGGGCTATGACACTGAAGCTTTCTTT. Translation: CASSVHPTGGYDTEAFF.

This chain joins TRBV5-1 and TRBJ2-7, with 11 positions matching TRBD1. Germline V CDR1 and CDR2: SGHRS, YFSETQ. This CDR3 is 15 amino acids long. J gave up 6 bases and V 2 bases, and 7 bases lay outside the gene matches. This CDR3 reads CASSFVTGTGGEQYF. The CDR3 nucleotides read TGCGCCAGCAGCTTCGTTACAGGGACAGGGGGCGAGCAGTACTTC.

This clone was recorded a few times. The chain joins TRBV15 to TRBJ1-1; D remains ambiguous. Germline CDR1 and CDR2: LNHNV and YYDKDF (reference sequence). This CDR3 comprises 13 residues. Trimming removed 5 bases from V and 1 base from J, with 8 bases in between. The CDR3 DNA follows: TGTGCCACCAGCCGGAGGGCGAACACTGAAGCTTTCTTT. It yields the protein CATSRRANTEAFF.

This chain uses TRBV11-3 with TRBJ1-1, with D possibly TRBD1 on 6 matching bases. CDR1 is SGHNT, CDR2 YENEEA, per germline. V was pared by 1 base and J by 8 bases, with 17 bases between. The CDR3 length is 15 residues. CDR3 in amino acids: CASSLGRGAGREAFF. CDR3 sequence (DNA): TGTGCCAGCAGCTTAGGACGGGGGGCAGGGAGAGAAGCTTTCTTT.

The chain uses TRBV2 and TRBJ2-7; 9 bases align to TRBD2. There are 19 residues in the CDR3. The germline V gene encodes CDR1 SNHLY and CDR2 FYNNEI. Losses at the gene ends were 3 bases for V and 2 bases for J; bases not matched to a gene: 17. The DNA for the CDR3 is TGTGCCAGCAGTGACCCATTAGCGGGGGTGGGCCCCATGCCCTACGAGCAGTACGTC. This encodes CASSDPLAGVGPMPYEQYV.

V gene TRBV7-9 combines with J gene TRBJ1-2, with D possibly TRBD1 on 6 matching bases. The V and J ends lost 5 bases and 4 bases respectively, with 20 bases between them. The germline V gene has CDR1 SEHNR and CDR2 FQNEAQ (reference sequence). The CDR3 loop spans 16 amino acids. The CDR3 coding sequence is TGTGCCAGCAGCACCGACAGGTCCCACCTTCTCTATGGCTACACCTTC. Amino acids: CASSTDRSHLLYGYTF.

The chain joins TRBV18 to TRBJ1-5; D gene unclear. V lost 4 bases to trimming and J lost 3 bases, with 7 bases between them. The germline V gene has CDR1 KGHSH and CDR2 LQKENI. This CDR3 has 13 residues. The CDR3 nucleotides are TGTGCCAGCTCACTGAAGCCCAATCAGCCCCAGCATTTT. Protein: CASSLKPNQPQHF. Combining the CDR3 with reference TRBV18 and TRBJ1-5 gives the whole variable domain NAGVMQNPRHLVRRRGQEARLRCSPMKGHSHVYWYRQLPEEGLKFMVYLQKENIIDESGMPKERFSAEFPKEGPSILRIQQVVRGDSAAYFCASSLKPNQPQHFGDGTRLSIL.

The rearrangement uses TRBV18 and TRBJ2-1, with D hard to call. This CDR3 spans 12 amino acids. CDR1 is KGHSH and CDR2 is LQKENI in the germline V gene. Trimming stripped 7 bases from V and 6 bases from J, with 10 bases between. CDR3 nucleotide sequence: TGTGCCAGCTGTGGAGTGGTCAATGAGCAGTTCTTC. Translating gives CASCGVVNEQFF.

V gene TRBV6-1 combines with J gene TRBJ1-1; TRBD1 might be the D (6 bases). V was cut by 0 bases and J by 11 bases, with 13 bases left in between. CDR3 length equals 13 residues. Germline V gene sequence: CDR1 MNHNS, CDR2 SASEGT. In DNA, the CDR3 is TGTGCCAGCAGTGAAGCGGGGGCAGGGTGGGCTTTCTTT. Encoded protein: CASSEAGAGWAFF.

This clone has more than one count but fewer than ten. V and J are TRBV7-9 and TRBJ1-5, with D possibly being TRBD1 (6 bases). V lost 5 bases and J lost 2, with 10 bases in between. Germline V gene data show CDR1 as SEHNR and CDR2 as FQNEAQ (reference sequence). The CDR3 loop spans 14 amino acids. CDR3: CASSREGGNQPQHF. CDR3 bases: TGTGCCAGCAGCCGGGAGGGGGGCAATCAGCCCCAGCATTTT.

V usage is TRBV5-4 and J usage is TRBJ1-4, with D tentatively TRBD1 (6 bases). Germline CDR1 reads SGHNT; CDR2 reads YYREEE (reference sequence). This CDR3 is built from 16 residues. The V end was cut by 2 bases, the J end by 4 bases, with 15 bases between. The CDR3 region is CASSFSGTSGNEKLFF. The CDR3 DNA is TGTGCCAGCAGCTTTTCCGGGACAAGTGGTAATGAAAAACTGTTTTTT.

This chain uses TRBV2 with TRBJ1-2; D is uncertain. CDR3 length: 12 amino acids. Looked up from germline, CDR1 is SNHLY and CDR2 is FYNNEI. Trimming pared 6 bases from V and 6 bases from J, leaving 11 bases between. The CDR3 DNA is TGTGCCAGCAGGAGCGCTTTAGATGGCTACACCTTC. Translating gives CASRSALDGYTF.

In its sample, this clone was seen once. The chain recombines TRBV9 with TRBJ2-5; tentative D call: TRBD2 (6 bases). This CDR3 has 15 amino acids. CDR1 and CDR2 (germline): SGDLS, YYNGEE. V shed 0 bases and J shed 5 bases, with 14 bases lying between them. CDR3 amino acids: CASSVGTTRGETQYF. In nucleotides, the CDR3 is TGTGCCAGCAGCGTAGGGACTACCCGGGGGGAGACCCAGTACTTC.

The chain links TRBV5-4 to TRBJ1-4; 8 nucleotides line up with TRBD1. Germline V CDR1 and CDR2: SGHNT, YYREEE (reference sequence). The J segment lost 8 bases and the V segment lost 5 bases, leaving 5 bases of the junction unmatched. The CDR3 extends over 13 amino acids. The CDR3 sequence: CASSSGGQEKLFF. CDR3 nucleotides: TGTGCCAGCAGTTCAGGGGGCCAGGAAAAACTGTTTTTT.

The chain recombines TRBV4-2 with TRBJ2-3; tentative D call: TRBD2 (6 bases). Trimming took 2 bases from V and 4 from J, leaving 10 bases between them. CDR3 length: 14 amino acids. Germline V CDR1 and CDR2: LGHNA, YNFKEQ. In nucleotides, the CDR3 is TGTGCCAGCAGCCAAACGGGGACTTCAGATACGCAGTATTTT. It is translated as CASSQTGTSDTQYF.

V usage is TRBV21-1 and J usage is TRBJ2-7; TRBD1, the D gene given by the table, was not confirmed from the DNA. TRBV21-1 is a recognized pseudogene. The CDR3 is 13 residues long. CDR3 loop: CASSKDPGLEQYV. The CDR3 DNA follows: TGTGCCAGCAGCAAAGATCCAGGGCTTGAGCAGTACGTC.